The 30 T cell receptor beta chains in this list originate from one sample, sequenced in a study of early T cells in non-severe SARS-CoV-2 infection. TCRdb called the 5' RACE reads again in MiXCR, with one record for every CDR3 protein. The repertoire holds 100,000 to 120,000 distinct CDR3 sequences, with around an eighth as singletons. This material consisted of whole blood, taken at baseline. Receptors were obtained from an adult who was a healthcare worker with PCR-confirmed SARS-CoV-2 infection or an uninfected control (not recorded which).

The chain employs TRBV29-1 and TRBJ2-1, with D uncertain. The CDR3 loop spans 12 amino acids. Germline V lookup: CDR1 SQVTM, CDR2 ANQGSEA. Between the trimmed V and J ends, which lost 7 bases and 3 bases, there was a span of 10 bases. In DNA, the CDR3 is TGCAGCGGTCTTCGAGACTACAATGAGCAGTTCTTC. Translating it yields CSGLRDYNEQFF.

In nucleotides, the CDR3 is TGTGCCTGGAGTGGTTCGGGGCATGGCTACACCTTC. This translates into CAWSGSGHGYTF. The chain combines TRBV30 with TRBJ1-2, with a weak D call TRBD1 (5 bases). V lost 1 base and J lost 6, with 9 bases in between. Germline V gene lookup returns CDR1 GTSNPN and CDR2 SVGIG (reference sequence). The CDR3 extends over 12 amino acids.

This clonotype appeared a few times. The V and J genes are TRBV12-3 or TRBV12-4 and TRBJ2-7; no reliable D call. This CDR3 contains 16 residues. V lost 6 bases and J lost 0, with 18 bases in between. CDR3 sequence: CASRPPPQGSSYEQYF. DNA for the CDR3: TGTGCCAGCAGGCCCCCCCCCCAAGGCAGCTCCTACGAGCAGTACTTC.

The chain links TRBV7-3 to TRBJ2-5; TRBD2 is a possible D gene (7 bases). From germline, CDR1 is SGHTA and CDR2 FQGTGA. The CDR3 sequence is 13 residues long. With 2 bases removed from V and 4 bases from J, the gap between germline ends came to 8 bases. The CDR3 DNA is TGTGCCAGCAGCTTACGGGGGGCAGAGACCCAGTACTTC. As protein: CASSLRGAETQYF.

This clonotype showed up just a few times. The chain is built from TRBV3-1 and TRBJ2-7; TRBD1 agrees at 7 bases. Per the germline V gene, CDR1 is LGHDT and CDR2 is YNNKEL (reference sequence). The CDR3 loop spans 14 amino acids. V was pared by 7 bases and J by 6 bases, with 12 bases of the junction left unmatched. The CDR3 sequence: CASNPGTAGSEQYF. The CDR3 DNA reads TGTGCCAGCAACCCTGGGACAGCCGGATCCGAGCAGTACTTC.

This clonotype was seen repeatedly, ten times or more. The V gene is TRBV27, the J gene TRBJ2-6; D is unresolved. Germline assignment: CDR1 MNHEY and CDR2 SMNVEV (reference sequence). This CDR3 contains 14 residues. The V end was cut by 1 base, the J end by 2 bases, with 3 bases between. In DNA, the CDR3 is TGTGCCAGCAGTTTATTGGCTGGGGCCAACGTCCTGACTTTC. Residues: CASSLLAGANVLTF.

This clonotype showed up just a few times. The J gene is TRBJ1-1, the V gene TRBV2, with D possibly matching TRBD1 (5 bases). The V gene's germline CDR1 is SNHLY and CDR2 FYNNEI. The germline V and J ends were trimmed by 5 bases and 7 bases, with 11 bases remaining between them. The CDR3 extends over 12 amino acids. Here the CDR3 reads CASSSGGFEAFF. In nucleotides, the CDR3 is TGTGCCAGCAGTTCCGGGGGATTTGAAGCTTTCTTT.

The chain couples TRBV7-2 to TRBJ2-7; D uncertain. Germline CDR1 SGHTA, CDR2 FQGNSA. V lost 4 bases and J lost 8, with 12 bases in between. The CDR3 is 12 residues long. The CDR3 is CASSSEGLQQYF. The CDR3 nucleotides read TGTGCCAGCAGCTCAGAAGGGCTTCAGCAGTACTTC.

This clonotype was seen repeatedly, ten times or more. V and J are TRBV7-2 and TRBJ2-3, with D unclear. CDR1 SGHTA and CDR2 FQGNSA come from the germline V gene. The CDR3 spans 12 residues. Deletions cut 6 bases from V and 2 bases from J, with 6 bases between. CDR3 bases: TGTGCCAGCAGTCTTTTCACAGATACGCAGTATTTT. Translation gives CASSLFTDTQYF.

This clonotype was recorded many times. V gene TRBV7-2 combines with J gene TRBJ2-5; D may be TRBD1 (5 bases). V was cut by 2 bases and J by 1 base, with 11 bases left in between. This CDR3 is 15 amino acids long. Germline V lookup: CDR1 SGHTA, CDR2 FQGNSA. The CDR3 here is CASSLHRQFQETQYF. CDR3 sequence (DNA): TGTGCCAGCAGCTTACACAGACAGTTCCAAGAGACCCAGTACTTC.

This chain joins TRBV30 and TRBJ2-7; 8 positions agree with TRBD1. The CDR3 is 14 residues long. Losses at the gene ends were 2 bases for V and 5 bases for J; bases not matched to a gene: 8. From germline, CDR1 is GTSNPN and CDR2 SVGIG (reference sequence). The CDR3 DNA reads TGTGCCTGGAGTCGCCGGACAGGGTACGACGAGCAGTACTTC. Translating gives CAWSRRTGYDEQYF.

This clonotype was counted between two and nine times. The chain has TRBV29-1 and TRBJ2-7; 9 bases agree with TRBD1. Germline assignment: CDR1 SQVTM and CDR2 ANQGSEA. The CDR3 totals 15 residues. The ends lost 7 bases at V and 0 bases at J; junction bases unmatched: 10. The CDR3 sequence is CSAARGTGSSYEQYF. CDR3 bases: TGCAGCGCAGCTAGGGGGACAGGGAGCTCCTACGAGCAGTACTTC.

CDR3 loop: CSAWDVAAPYNEQFF. CDR3 nucleotide sequence: TGCAGTGCCTGGGACGTAGCGGCACCCTACAATGAGCAGTTCTTC. This sequence joins TRBV20-1 and TRBJ2-1; D is perhaps TRBD2 (6 bases). The ends were cut back, 6 bases at V and 2 bases at J, with 17 bases in the middle. Germline V gene lookup returns CDR1 DFQATT and CDR2 SNEGSKA (reference sequence). The CDR3 loop spans 15 amino acids.

This clonotype was counted at least ten times. This chain links TRBV6-7 with TRBJ1-2; D not certain. TRBV6-7 is recorded as an ORF, its role being uncertain. The CDR3 is made up of 14 amino acids. V was trimmed by 4 bases and J by 8 bases, leaving 17 bases between them. CDR3 nucleotides: TGTGCCAGCAGTTCCATCCGGAGGGAAGAAGGCTACACCTTC. The encoded protein is CASSSIRREEGYTF.

This clonotype came up a few times. This chain uses TRBV11-2 with TRBJ2-7; 11 nucleotides match TRBD2. The germline gives CDR1 SGHAT, CDR2 FQNNGV. CDR3 length equals 15 residues. V shed 4 bases and J 5 bases; nucleotides not matched to a gene: 7. This chain's CDR3 is CASSSLLAGANEQYF. In DNA form, the CDR3 reads TGTGCCAGCAGCTCCCTACTAGCGGGAGCGAACGAGCAGTACTTC.

The rearrangement links TRBV7-9 to TRBJ2-1; D unresolved. This CDR3 comprises 15 residues. The germline V gene has CDR1 SEHNR and CDR2 FQNEAQ (reference sequence). The V end lost 5 bases, the J end lost 6 bases, and 17 bases lay between the germline ends. The chain's CDR3 is CASSVRLRARNEQFF. The CDR3, as DNA: TGTGCCAGCAGCGTAAGACTTAGAGCTCGCAATGAGCAGTTCTTC.

This clonotype was recorded a few times. This rearrangement joins TRBV20-1 to TRBJ1-1, with 7 bases aligning to TRBD1. Germline assignment: CDR1 DFQATT and CDR2 SNEGSKA (reference sequence). The CDR3 is 13 amino acids. Trimming at V came to 2 bases and at J to 4 bases, leaving 4 bases not matched to a gene. CDR3 sequence (DNA): TGCAGTGCTAGAAGGCCAGGGGGCACTGAAGCTTTCTTT. Protein sequence: CSARRPGGTEAFF.

The gene calls are TRBV25-1 and TRBJ2-2, with D unclear. Trimming removed 5 bases at V and 1 base at J, with 5 bases between. The CDR3 runs to 13 residues. Germline V gene lookup returns CDR1 MGHDK and CDR2 SYGVNS. Here the CDR3 reads CASSWRNTGELFF. The DNA of the CDR3 is TGTGCCAGCAGTTGGAGGAACACCGGGGAGCTGTTTTTT.

This clonotype was seen a few times. The V and J genes are TRBV5-1 and TRBJ2-7; 12 bases are shared with TRBD1. The germline V gene encodes CDR1 SGHRS and CDR2 YFSETQ. The CDR3 is made up of 15 amino acids. Losses at the gene ends were 4 bases for V and 2 bases for J; bases not matched to a gene: 4. CDR3 coding DNA: TGCGCCAGCAGCCGGGGGACAGGGGGCACCTACGAGCAGTACTTC. Its protein is CASSRGTGGTYEQYF.

The chain is built from TRBV20-1 and TRBJ1-2; unclear D gene. With 7 bases removed from V and 1 base from J, the gap between germline ends came to 16 bases. Germline CDR1 reads DFQATT; CDR2 reads SNEGSKA (reference sequence). The CDR3 extends over 14 amino acids. Here the CDR3 reads CSGTHLAFNYGYTF. The CDR3 DNA reads TGCAGTGGGACCCATCTAGCTTTTAACTATGGCTACACCTTC.

This clonotype was seen only a few times. J is TRBJ1-1 and V is TRBV20-1; D uncertain. Germline V gene sequence: CDR1 DFQATT, CDR2 SNEGSKA (reference sequence). With 5 bases removed from V and 0 bases from J, the gap between germline ends came to 10 bases. The CDR3 totals 13 residues. CDR3 sequence reads: CSAERNVNTEAFF. DNA of the CDR3: TGCAGTGCTGAACGGAACGTGAACACTGAAGCTTTCTTT.

This chain links TRBV7-2 with TRBJ1-1; no clear D. V was shortened by 5 bases and J by 1 base, with 20 bases between the two germline ends. The CDR3 is made up of 17 amino acids. The germline CDR1 and CDR2 sequences are SGHTA and FQGNSA. The CDR3 bases are TGTGCCAGCAGCCAGATACATCGTGGGCGGGGGAACACTGAAGCTTTCTTT. Encoded protein: CASSQIHRGRGNTEAFF.

This chain links TRBV29-1 with TRBJ1-1, with a possible D match to TRBD1 (5 bases). Looked up from germline, CDR1 is SQVTM and CDR2 is ANQGSEA. V lost 3 bases, J lost 3 bases, and 8 bases lay in between. This CDR3 is built from 12 residues. This CDR3 is CSVERGHTEAFF. For the CDR3, the DNA is TGCAGCGTTGAGAGGGGACACACTGAAGCTTTCTTT.

This clonotype showed up just a few times. The rearrangement uses TRBV7-2 and TRBJ1-2, with D uncertain. The CDR3 is 13 amino acids. V was trimmed by 5 bases and J by 8 bases, leaving 15 bases between them. Germline V gives CDR1 SGHTA, CDR2 FQGNSA. The CDR3 DNA reads as TGTGCCAGCAGCCACTTTCGTCTATGGGGCTACACCTTC. Its translation: CASSHFRLWGYTF. Drawing the rest from reference TRBV7-2 and TRBJ1-2, the complete variable domain is GAGVSQSPSNKVTEKGKDVELRCDPISGHTALYWYRQSLGQGLEFLIYFQGNSAPDKSGLPSDRFSAERTGGSVSTLTIQRTQQEDSAVYLCASSHFRLWGYTFGSGTRLTVV.

This clonotype appeared many times. V gene TRBV7-3 combines with J gene TRBJ1-1; the D is unclear. CDR3 length: 14 residues. Germline assignment: CDR1 SGHTA and CDR2 FQGTGA. V lost 1 base, J lost 8 bases, and 14 bases lay in between. The CDR3 bases are TGTGCCAGCAGCTTAATAGTTCCGGTTCAAGAAGCTTTCTTT. As protein: CASSLIVPVQEAFF.

The sample holds one count of this clonotype. The V call is TRBV12-3 or TRBV12-4, the J call TRBJ2-3; maybe TRBD1 (6 bases). With 0 bases removed from V and 3 bases from J, the gap between germline ends came to 16 bases. CDR3 length equals 17 residues. The DNA of the CDR3 is TGTGCCAGCAGTTTAGCCGTATACAGGGAGAGTACAGATACGCAGTATTTT. Amino acids: CASSLAVYRESTDTQYF.

This clonotype was seen a handful of times. The rearrangement joins TRBV29-1 to TRBJ2-3; possibly TRBD2 for D (5 bases). V was clipped by 5 bases and J by 4 bases, with 10 bases between them. There are 12 residues in the CDR3. Germline CDR1 and CDR2: SQVTM and ANQGSEA. The CDR3 is CSVQREADTQYF. The CDR3 DNA reads as TGCAGCGTTCAACGGGAAGCAGATACGCAGTATTTT.

This clonotype was seen a few times. The chain has TRBV29-1 and TRBJ2-7; 11 bases fit TRBD1. Looked up from germline, CDR1 is SQVTM and CDR2 is ANQGSEA. This CDR3 region has 15 residues. Trimming removed 7 bases from V and 1 base from J; junction bases left unmatched: 9. The CDR3 sequence is CSAKGQGVGSYEQYF. The CDR3 coding sequence is TGCAGCGCCAAGGGACAGGGGGTCGGTTCCTACGAGCAGTACTTC.

This clonotype was recorded a few times. This rearrangement joins TRBV7-2 to TRBJ2-1, with 7 bases that match TRBD2. The CDR3 runs to 14 residues. Trimming at V came to 1 base and at J to 5 bases, leaving 2 bases not matched to a gene. Germline CDR1 reads SGHTA; CDR2 reads FQGNSA. The CDR3 DNA reads TGTGCCAGCAGCTTAGTCAGCGGGAACAATGAGCAGTTCTTC. Translating it yields CASSLVSGNNEQFF.

V is TRBV7-2 and J is TRBJ2-1, with 9 bases that match TRBD2. Germline V gene sequence: CDR1 SGHTA, CDR2 FQGNSA. V lost 2 bases to trimming and J lost 2 bases; unmatched junction nucleotides: 7. The CDR3 totals 17 residues. CDR3 sequence: CASSLFPAGGTYNEQFF. For the CDR3, the DNA is TGTGCCAGCAGCTTATTCCCTGCGGGAGGGACCTACAATGAGCAGTTCTTC.